The 9 T cell receptor beta chains below come from one sample, sequenced in a study of blood T cell repertoires in COVID-19. Clones were read by immunoSEQ multiplex PCR, and TCRdb kept only the in-frame ones, dropping some. The data show 540,000 or so clones, about 89% seen once. The sequencing sample was made of peripheral blood. These receptors all come from a woman aged 50 to 60 with COVID-19, enrolled during active disease.

This chain links TRBV2 with TRBJ2-5, with D maybe TRBD2 (6 bases). V lost 2 bases to trimming and J lost 2 bases, with 18 bases between them. This CDR3 is 17 amino acids long. In germline, CDR1 is SNHLY, CDR2 FYNNEI. The CDR3 here is CASSESLLARTQETQYF. The CDR3 region has the DNA TGTGCCAGCAGTGAAAGCCTCCTAGCGAGAACACAAGAGACCCAGTACTTC.

The rearrangement links TRBV5-1 to TRBJ2-7, with D possibly TRBD2 on 5 matching bases. Trimming shortened V by 4 bases and J by 0 bases, and 11 bases separated the two germline ends. CDR3 length equals 14 residues. Germline CDR1 SGHRS, CDR2 YFSETQ. CDR3 coding DNA: TGCGCCAGCAGCCTCTCGACTAACTCCTACGAGCAGTACTTC. Its protein product is CASSLSTNSYEQYF.

The rearrangement uses TRBV6-5 and TRBJ1-1, with TRBD1 identical over 7 bases. Germline CDR1 is MNHEY and CDR2 is SVGAGI. The V and J ends lost 6 bases and 4 bases, in that order; junction bases with no gene match: 8. The CDR3 extends over 14 amino acids. The CDR3 region is CASSPDRTSTEAFF. Written as DNA, the CDR3 is TGTGCCAGCAGCCCGGACAGGACGAGCACTGAAGCTTTCTTT.

This chain connects TRBV2 to TRBJ2-6; tentative D call: TRBD2 (5 bases). The CDR3 totals 14 residues. The V gene lost 5 bases and the J gene lost 0 bases, with 5 bases spanning the gap. Per the germline V gene, CDR1 is SNHLY and CDR2 is FYNNEI. CDR3 loop: CASSRDSGANVLTF. CDR3 nucleotides: TGTGCCAGCAGTCGGGACTCTGGGGCCAACGTCCTGACTTTC.

This chain links TRBV19 with TRBJ2-1; TRBD2 aligns across 8 bases. Losses at the gene ends were 7 bases for V and 3 bases for J; bases not matched to a gene: 20. The CDR3 is 19 residues long. The germline CDR1 and CDR2 sequences are LNHDA and SQIVND (reference sequence). The CDR3, as DNA: TGTGCCAGTACCATCACCGGGGGGGATCGGGGGAGCCACTACAATGAGCAGTTCTTC. This gives the protein CASTITGGDRGSHYNEQFF.

This clone came up once. Other DNA sequences in the sample encode the same CDR3. The chain has TRBV19 and TRBJ1-1, with unresolved D. V was cut by 3 bases and J by 3 bases, with 2 bases left in between. Germline V CDR1 and CDR2: LNHDA, SQIVND (reference sequence). The CDR3 consists of 11 residues. DNA of the CDR3: TGTGCCAGTAGTATCTACACTGAAGCTTTCTTT. Its protein is CASSIYTEAFF.

The chain has TRBV3-1 (or the pseudogene TRBV3-2) and TRBJ1-1, with D unclear. This CDR3 spans 14 amino acids. Germline assignment: CDR1 LGHDT and CDR2 YNNKEL (reference sequence). The V gene lost 0 bases and the J gene lost 3 bases, with 8 bases spanning the gap. For the CDR3, the DNA is TGTGCCAGCAGCCAAGATGAGCTCTACACTGAAGCTTTCTTT. Protein sequence: CASSQDELYTEAFF.

The rearrangement links TRBV27 to TRBJ1-2; possible D gene TRBD1, 6 bases. V lost 8 bases to trimming and J lost 0 bases, with 7 bases between them. The CDR3 is made up of 12 amino acids. The germline gives CDR1 MNHEY, CDR2 SMNVEV (reference sequence). The CDR3 sequence is CASRQANYGYTF. Here the CDR3 DNA reads TGTGCCAGCCGACAGGCTAACTATGGCTACACCTTC.

This clone was picked up one time. The chain couples TRBV25-1 to TRBJ2-2; 7 bases fit TRBD1. Germline V gene data show CDR1 as MGHDK and CDR2 as SYGVNS. The CDR3 contains 16 residues. The V segment lost 3 bases and the J segment 1 base; nucleotides outside the gene matches: 5. The CDR3 DNA reads TGTGCCAGCAGTGACGTAAGACAGGGGAACACCGGGGAGCTGTTTTTT. Translation: CASSDVRQGNTGELFF.